One and the same sample provided the 22 T cell receptor beta chains below, sequenced in a study of blood T cell repertoires in COVID-19. Some clones are missing from TCRdb's copy, which holds only in-frame ones; the method was immunoSEQ multiplex PCR. The profile shows about 140,000 clones, about nine tenths of them singletons. The specimen sequenced was peripheral blood. The source is a man aged 45-65 years who had recovered from COVID-19.

The chain recombines TRBV6-2 or TRBV6-3 with TRBJ1-1; TRBD1 aligns across 7 bases. J lost 1 base, V lost 2 bases, and 10 bases had no gene match. The CDR3 loop spans 17 amino acids. From germline, CDR1 is MNHEY and CDR2 SVGEGT. The CDR3 sequence is CASSYGTKGQTNTEAFF. CDR3 in DNA: TGTGCCAGCAGTTACGGGACGAAGGGACAGACGAACACTGAAGCTTTCTTT.

The V and J genes are TRBV12-3 or TRBV12-4 and TRBJ1-1; 7 nucleotides agree with TRBD1. The CDR3 runs to 13 residues. The V and J ends lost 6 bases and 5 bases, in that order; junction bases with no gene match: 6. CDR3 nucleotide sequence: TGTGCCAGCAGACCAGACAGGGATACTGAAGCTTTCTTT. It specifies CASRPDRDTEAFF.

The chain uses TRBV19 and TRBJ2-1; 8 bases are a match to TRBD1. The CDR3 length is 14 residues. V was pared by 8 bases and J by 9 bases, with 12 bases of the junction left unmatched. Germline V lookup: CDR1 LNHDA, CDR2 SQIVND (reference sequence). The CDR3 nucleotides read TGTGCCAGTTGGGACAGGCCTGGCGAGGGTGAGCAGTTCTTC. Encoded protein: CASWDRPGEGEQFF.

The gene calls are TRBV9 and TRBJ1-2; 8 bases are shared with TRBD1. Per the germline V gene, CDR1 is SGDLS and CDR2 is YYNGEE. Trimming removed 4 bases from V and 4 bases from J; junction bases left unmatched: 15. The CDR3 has 17 residues. CDR3 region: CASSRGTGGPNAYGYTF. CDR3 nucleotides: TGTGCCAGCAGCAGGGGTACAGGGGGACCAAACGCCTATGGCTACACCTTC.

This rearrangement joins TRBV13 to TRBJ2-3; 8 bases are shared with TRBD1. The CDR3 contains 15 residues. Germline CDR1 and CDR2: PRHDT and FYEKMQ (reference sequence). The J segment lost 0 bases and the V segment lost 5 bases, leaving 4 bases of the junction unmatched. Here the CDR3 reads CASSRRTGSTDTQYF. The DNA for the CDR3 is TGTGCCAGCAGCCGAAGGACAGGGAGCACAGATACGCAGTATTTT.

The chain recombines TRBV29-1 with TRBJ2-3; 7 positions match TRBD2. Germline V gene data show CDR1 as SQVTM and CDR2 as ANQGSEA. There are 15 residues in the CDR3. V shed 0 bases, J shed 0 bases, and the junction held 3 bases outside the gene matches. The CDR3 region has the DNA TGCAGCGTTGAAGATCTGCGGGGGAGCACAGATACGCAGTATTTT. This gives the protein CSVEDLRGSTDTQYF.

The CDR3 reads CASSPDRRPGAEQYF. The CDR3 region has the DNA TGTGCCAGCTCACCAGACAGGAGACCCGGTGCCGAGCAGTACTTC. J is TRBJ2-7 and V is TRBV18; D possibly corresponds to TRBD1 (6 bases). The V end lost 2 bases, the J end lost 6 bases, and 17 bases lay between the germline ends. Germline assignment: CDR1 KGHSH and CDR2 LQKENI. The CDR3 has 15 residues.

This rearrangement joins TRBV5-1 to TRBJ2-2, with 12 nucleotides matching TRBD1. The CDR3 sequence is 18 residues long. The ends lost 4 bases at V and 4 bases at J; junction bases unmatched: 11. CDR1 is SGHRS and CDR2 is YFSETQ in the germline V gene. CDR3 region: CASSARDRGRWGTGELFF. In DNA form, the CDR3 reads TGCGCCAGCAGCGCCCGGGACAGGGGGCGCTGGGGCACCGGGGAGCTGTTTTTT.

V is TRBV12-5 and J is TRBJ2-5, with 9 bases that match TRBD2. The CDR3 runs to 19 residues. V dropped 1 base and J dropped 0; count of bases not matched to a gene: 12. Germline V gene data show CDR1 as LGHNT and CDR2 as FRNRAP. As DNA, the CDR3 is TGTGCTAGTGGTTTGGATGGGAGCGGGGGGCGTAGGAACCAAGAGACCCAGTACTTC. This encodes CASGLDGSGGRRNQETQYF.

The chain links TRBV14 to TRBJ1-4; perhaps TRBD1 as D (6 bases). This CDR3 has 13 residues. V was cut by 1 base and J by 8 bases, with 8 bases left in between. Germline V gives CDR1 SGHDN, CDR2 FVKESK. The CDR3: CASSQVRGEKLFF. The DNA of the CDR3 is TGTGCCAGCAGCCAAGTCAGGGGAGAAAAACTGTTTTTT.

The CDR3 nucleotides are TGTGCCAGCAGCCCCCGCCCAGTCGTGTCAGGGTGGGACACCATATATTTT. This encodes CASSPRPVVSGWDTIYF. V and J are TRBV11-2 and TRBJ1-3; D is perhaps TRBD1 (5 bases). The length of the CDR3 is 17 residues. From germline, CDR1 is SGHAT and CDR2 FQNNGV. Trimming removed 5 bases from V and 8 bases from J, with 25 bases in between.

Concerning this clone itself: A read error may produce the germline difference seen at one junction end. V gene TRBV15 combines with J gene TRBJ2-3; 7 bases are shared with TRBD2. This CDR3 has 13 residues. Germline V gives CDR1 LNHNV, CDR2 YYDKDF (reference sequence). The CDR3 region has the DNA TGTGCCACCCGCAGCGGGGGCACAGATACGCAGTATTTT. Residues: CATRSGGTDTQYF. The full variable domain, rest sourced from reference TRBV15 and TRBJ2-3, is DAMVIQNPRYQVTQFGKPVTLSCSQTLNHNVMYWYQQKSSQAPKLLFHYYDKDFNNEADTPDNFQSRRPNTSFCFLDIRSPGLGDTAMYLCATRSGGTDTQYFGPGTRLTVL.

V gene TRBV7-8 combines with J gene TRBJ1-3, with a possible D match to TRBD1 (6 bases). The germline CDR1 and CDR2 sequences are SGHVS and FQNEAQ. Trimming removed 0 bases from V and 3 bases from J, with 12 bases in between. The CDR3 runs to 16 residues. The CDR3 DNA reads TGTGCCAGCAGCTTAGCCGACAGGCCTCTTGGAAACACCATATATTTT. It codes for CASSLADRPLGNTIYF.

The CDR3 loop is CASRTTGGNQPQHF. CDR3 sequence (DNA): TGTGCCAGTAGAACAACAGGGGGAAATCAGCCCCAGCATTTT. V and J are TRBV19 and TRBJ1-5, with 8 bases identical to TRBD1. The CDR3 spans 14 residues. The V and J ends lost 6 bases and 4 bases, in that order; junction bases with no gene match: 5. Germline loops: CDR1 LNHDA, CDR2 SQIVND (reference sequence).

CDR3 sequence reads: CASSFRGAYEQYF. For the CDR3, the DNA is TGTGCCAGCAGCTTTCGGGGGGCTTACGAGCAGTACTTC. The rearrangement links TRBV11-3 to TRBJ2-7, with D possibly matching TRBD2 (7 bases). Germline values: CDR1 SGHNT, CDR2 YENEEA. This CDR3 comprises 13 residues. Trimming left V 3 bases short and J 4 bases short, with 10 bases between.

The chain combines TRBV7-2 with TRBJ1-2, with 9 bases fitting TRBD1. The CDR3 sequence is 14 residues long. CDR1 is SGHTA and CDR2 is FQGNSA in the germline V gene. Trimming cost V 5 bases and J 8 bases; bases outside gene matches: 9. CDR3 sequence: CASSLTTGGRGYTF. CDR3 sequence (DNA): TGTGCCAGCAGCCTCACCACAGGGGGCAGGGGCTACACCTTC.

V and J are TRBV6-5 and TRBJ1-2; 9 bases agree with TRBD1. The CDR3 has 13 amino acids. Germline lookup yields CDR1 MNHEY and CDR2 SVGAGI. V was clipped by 6 bases and J by 8 bases; unmatched bases: 7. The CDR3 nucleotides are TGTGCCAGCAGGGGACAGGGTCCGGAAGGCTACACCTTC. It is translated as CASRGQGPEGYTF.

The chain combines TRBV13 with TRBJ2-1; 10 nucleotides agree with TRBD1. Germline V gene data show CDR1 as PRHDT and CDR2 as FYEKMQ (reference sequence). J was trimmed by 4 bases and V by 5 bases; bases with no gene match: 8. The CDR3 has 16 amino acids. CDR3 DNA sequence: TGTGCCAGCAGCGGCCAGGGACAGGGGCGATACAATGAGCAGTTCTTC. Amino acids: CASSGQGQGRYNEQFF.

The V and J genes are TRBV11-2 and TRBJ2-5, with TRBD1 identical over 8 bases. The ends lost 5 bases at V and 3 bases at J; junction bases unmatched: 14. CDR1 is SGHAT and CDR2 is FQNNGV in the germline V gene. There are 17 residues in the CDR3. The DNA for the CDR3 is TGTGCCAGCAGCCCACGGGTTGGACTGACAGGGGAAGAGACCCAGTACTTC. Residues: CASSPRVGLTGEETQYF.

The V gene is TRBV9, the J gene TRBJ1-1; the D is unclear. The CDR3 has 13 residues. CDR1 is SGDLS, CDR2 YYNGEE, per germline. Deletions cut 4 bases from V and 6 bases from J, with 13 bases between. The CDR3 here is CASSPGFGAEAFF. DNA of the CDR3: TGTGCCAGCAGCCCGGGATTTGGCGCTGAAGCTTTCTTT. Full variable domain (remainder filled in from reference TRBV9 and TRBJ1-1): DSGVTQTPKHLITATGQRVTLRCSPRSGDLSVYWYQQSLDQGLQFLIQYYNGEERAKGNILERFSAQQFPDLHSELNLSSLELGDSALYFCASSPGFGAEAFFGQGTRLTVV.

This clone appeared once. The rearrangement joins TRBV7-2 to TRBJ1-4, with D possibly matching TRBD1 (5 bases). CDR1 SGHTA and CDR2 FQGNSA come from the germline V gene. V gave up 1 base and J gave up 7 bases, with 13 bases separating them. The CDR3 sequence is 15 residues long. The CDR3: CASSLDSGETEKLFF. For the CDR3, the DNA is TGTGCCAGCAGCTTAGATTCGGGGGAGACTGAAAAACTGTTTTTT.

CDR3 region: CAARDSSEKLFF. For the CDR3, the DNA is TGTGCCGCCCGGGATTCAAGTGAAAAACTGTTTTTT. The rearrangement joins TRBV6-5 to TRBJ1-4; D is unclear. Germline assignment: CDR1 MNHEY and CDR2 SVGAGI. The length of the CDR3 is 12 residues. With 11 bases removed from V and 7 bases from J, the gap between germline ends came to 14 bases.